This T cell receptor beta chain was sequenced during a study of T and B cells in COVID-19 patients. Study in general: COVID-19 patients gave peripheral blood either during active infection or after recovery. Overall study findings and caveats: Sorted SARS-CoV-2-responsive or tetramer+ T cells and CD4+, regulatory and CD8+ subsets were not yet sequenced. Few blood samples existed from mildly ill patients during symptoms or early in severe cases. Of about 2,500 TCR clusters found only in the recovered cohort, fewer than 35 had low generation probability.

Between the trimmed V and J ends, which lost 2 bases and 9 bases, there was a span of 9 bases. CDR1 and CDR2 from the germline V gene are SGHDT and YYEEEE. This CDR3 spans 12 amino acids. BIOMED2 TRB-A/B primer pools were used in multiplex TRB PCR. From the multiplex PCR reads, TCRdb called clonotypes with MiXCR, one entry per CDR3 protein. The data show about 4,100 distinct CDR3 sequences, with about 26% seen just once and approximately 22% held by the top ten. TRB was amplified from about 260-540 ng of blood genomic DNA. Concerning this clonotype itself: No antigen is known for it.

This receptor was obtained from a human donor with active COVID-19. Sequenced input: blood. The rearrangement joins TRBV5-6 to TRBJ2-1; no reliable D call. The CDR3 region is CASSLANGEQFF. The CDR3 nucleotides read TGTGCCAGCAGCTTAGCGAATGGTGAGCAGTTCTTC. Full variable domain (rest looked up from reference TRBV5-6 and TRBJ2-1): DAGVTQSPTHLIKTRGQQVTLRCSPKSGHDTVSWYQQALGQGPQFIFQYYEEEERQRGNFPDRFSGHQFPNYSSELNVNALLLGDSALYLCASSLANGEQFFGPGTRLTVL.